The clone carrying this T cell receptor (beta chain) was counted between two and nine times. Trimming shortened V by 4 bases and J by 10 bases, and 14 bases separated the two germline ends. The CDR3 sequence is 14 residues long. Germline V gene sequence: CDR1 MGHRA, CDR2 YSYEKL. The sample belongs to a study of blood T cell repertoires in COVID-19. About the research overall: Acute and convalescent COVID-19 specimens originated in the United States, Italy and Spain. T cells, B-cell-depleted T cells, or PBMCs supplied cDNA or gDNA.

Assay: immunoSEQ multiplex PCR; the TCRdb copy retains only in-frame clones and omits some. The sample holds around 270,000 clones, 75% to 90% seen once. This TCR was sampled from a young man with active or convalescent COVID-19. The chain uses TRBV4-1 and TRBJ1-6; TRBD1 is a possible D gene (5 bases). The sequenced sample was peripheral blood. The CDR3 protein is CASSPITGVSPLHF. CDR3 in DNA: TGCGCCAGCAGCCCGATTACGGGGGTATCACCCCTCCACTTT.